One and the same sample provided the 16 T cell receptor beta chains below, sequenced in a study of identical twins. TCRdb redid the calling of the 5' RACE reads with MiXCR, one entry per CDR3 protein. The top ten clones hold under 7% of a sample with fewer than 250,000 distinct CDR3 sequences, 7.5% of them seen once. The same sample was also used in a study of yellow fever vaccine responses in identical twins.

The sequenced material came from CD8+ T cells sorted from blood. Receptors were obtained from a young woman in good health.

J is TRBJ1-1 and V is TRBV7-6, with D unclear. V was clipped by 1 base and J by 5 bases, with 14 bases between them. This CDR3 has 15 amino acids. Germline V gene data show CDR1 as SGHVS and CDR2 as FNYEAQ. The CDR3 here is CASSLDLERSTEAFF. In nucleotides, the CDR3 is TGTGCCAGCAGCTTAGATTTGGAGAGAAGTACTGAAGCTTTCTTT.

Ten or more counts support this clonotype. V is TRBV6-1 and J is TRBJ2-3; the match to TRBD2 covers 11 bases. J lost 3 bases, V lost 7 bases, and 12 bases had no gene match. CDR3 length equals 17 residues. The germline gives CDR1 MNHNS, CDR2 SASEGT. CDR3 loop: CASTHRSTSGGTDTQYF. CDR3 DNA sequence: TGTGCCAGCACCCACAGGAGTACTAGCGGGGGAACAGATACGCAGTATTTT.

This clonotype was counted only a few times. The chain employs TRBV14 and TRBJ2-2; D is unresolved. Trimming cost V 0 bases and J 9 bases, with 11 bases left between them. CDR3 size: 14 residues. CDR1 is SGHDN, CDR2 FVKESK, per germline. In DNA, the CDR3 is TGTGCCAGCAGCCAAGATCCGATGGGATGGGAGCTGTTTTTT. It translates to CASSQDPMGWELFF.

The J gene is TRBJ2-5, the V gene TRBV29-1; D possibly corresponds to TRBD2 (5 bases). There are 14 residues in the CDR3. Trimming took 5 bases from V and 3 from J, leaving 16 bases between them. CDR1 is SQVTM, CDR2 ANQGSEA, per germline. The chain's CDR3 is CSVFGLDGEETQYF. CDR3 sequence (DNA): TGCAGCGTTTTTGGACTTGACGGAGAAGAGACCCAGTACTTC.

The J gene is TRBJ2-7, the V gene TRBV29-1, with D possibly matching TRBD2 (6 bases). Germline V gene data show CDR1 as SQVTM and CDR2 as ANQGSEA. The germline V and J ends were trimmed by 3 bases and 2 bases, with 17 bases remaining between them. The CDR3 is made up of 15 amino acids. CDR3 region: CSVELLLAPAYEQYF. The CDR3 region has the DNA TGCAGCGTTGAGCTCCTCCTAGCGCCCGCCTACGAGCAGTACTTC.

This clonotype has a handful of counts. The CDR3 spells CASSLREDYEQYV. CDR3 DNA sequence: TGTGCCAGCAGTCTGCGGGAAGACTACGAGCAGTACGTC. V usage is TRBV11-2 and J usage is TRBJ2-7; the D gene is possibly TRBD2 (6 bases). The CDR3 runs 13 residues. Trimming took 6 bases from V and 3 from J, leaving 12 bases between them. The germline V gene encodes CDR1 SGHAT and CDR2 FQNNGV.

This clonotype was detected many times. The genes are TRBV11-2 and TRBJ2-1, with 10 nucleotides matching TRBD2. Germline V lookup: CDR1 SGHAT, CDR2 FQNNGV. Unmatched junction bases numbered 6, after V lost 2 bases and J lost 2 bases. The CDR3 covers 17 residues. CDR3 DNA: TGTGCCAGCAGCTTACATTTTGGGACTAGCGCCTACAATGAGCAGTTCTTC. It codes for CASSLHFGTSAYNEQFF. Variable domain in full (rest from reference TRBV11-2 and TRBJ2-1): EAGVAQSPRYKIIEKRQSVAFWCNPISGHATLYWYQQILGQGPKLLIQFQNNGVVDDSQLPKDRFSAERLKGVDSTLKIQPAKLEDSAVYLCASSLHFGTSAYNEQFFGPGTRLTVL.

The chain carries TRBV24-1 and TRBJ1-1; D not resolved. Germline V gene data show CDR1 as KGHDR and CDR2 as SFDVKD. Trimming took off 4 bases at V and 1 base at J, with 18 bases between the two ends. CDR3 size: 17 residues. The CDR3 nucleotides read TGTGCCACCAGTGACAACGCACTCGGACCGACGAACACTGAAGCTTTCTTT. Amino acids: CATSDNALGPTNTEAFF.

This clonotype occurred a few times. V and J are TRBV4-1 and TRBJ1-1, with D unclear. V lost 4 bases to trimming and J lost 1 base, with 13 bases between them. Germline CDR1 MGHRA, CDR2 YSYEKL. This CDR3 has 15 amino acids. The DNA for the CDR3 is TGCGCCAGCAGCCGGCCCGGAGGAGCGAACACTGAAGCTTTCTTT. The encoded protein is CASSRPGGANTEAFF.

The chain carries TRBV14 and TRBJ2-2; D remains unclear. With 2 bases removed from V and 6 bases from J, the gap between germline ends came to 16 bases. CDR3 length: 16 residues. Germline CDR1 SGHDN, CDR2 FVKESK. CDR3 amino acids: CASSQYSDHASGELFF. The CDR3 DNA follows: TGTGCCAGCAGCCAATACTCGGACCACGCATCCGGGGAGCTGTTTTTT.

The table lists this clonotype with a few counts. This chain links TRBV7-9 with TRBJ2-1, with 7 bases aligning to TRBD1. This CDR3 has 13 residues. The germline CDR1 and CDR2 sequences are SEHNR and FQNEAQ (reference sequence). V shed 3 bases, J shed 7 bases, and the junction held 3 bases outside the gene matches. Here the CDR3 DNA reads TGTGCCAGCAGCTTGACGGGACAGAATGAGCAGTTCTTC. Translation: CASSLTGQNEQFF.

This clonotype was observed a handful of times. The genes are TRBV2 and TRBJ1-1; D might be TRBD1 (6 bases). The CDR3 is 14 residues long. Germline V gene lookup returns CDR1 SNHLY and CDR2 FYNNEI. Trimming shortened V by 7 bases and J by 2 bases, and 14 bases separated the two germline ends. The DNA for the CDR3 is TGTGCCAGCATGGGGGGGCCAAGAAACACTGAAGCTTTCTTT. It codes for CASMGGPRNTEAFF.

Comment on this clonotype: A much larger clone is a single base away; this may be a read error. The V gene is TRBV4-1, the J gene TRBJ2-2; D call uncertain. This CDR3 spans 17 amino acids. V lost 3 bases and J 6 bases, leaving 20 bases between the germline ends. Germline CDR1 and CDR2: MGHRA and YSYEKL. The CDR3 DNA follows: TGCGCCAGCAGCCACTCTCCCGGAAAGACAAGGGCCGGGGAGCTGTTTTTT. As protein: CASSHSPGKTRAGELFF.

This clonotype was detected only a few times. This chain links TRBV20-1 with TRBJ2-1, with D possibly TRBD2 on 6 matching bases. The germline gives CDR1 DFQATT, CDR2 SNEGSKA (reference sequence). The CDR3 consists of 15 residues. Trimming removed 6 bases at V and 2 bases at J, with 17 bases between. This CDR3 reads CSAVPGLTTYNEQFF. The CDR3, as DNA: TGCAGTGCGGTTCCGGGACTTACAACCTACAATGAGCAGTTCTTC.

This clonotype was detected a few times. The chain combines TRBV4-1 with TRBJ2-7; D perhaps matches TRBD2 (5 bases). The germline V and J ends were trimmed by 0 bases and 3 bases, with 12 bases remaining between them. The germline V gene encodes CDR1 MGHRA and CDR2 YSYEKL. The CDR3 has 15 amino acids. DNA for the CDR3: TGCGCCAGCAGCCAAGAACCGGGATTTGGCTACGAGCAGTACTTC. Amino acids: CASSQEPGFGYEQYF.

The table lists this clonotype with many counts. The chain employs TRBV2 and TRBJ2-1, with D maybe TRBD2 (5 bases). The CDR3 is 14 residues long. The germline CDR1 and CDR2 sequences are SNHLY and FYNNEI. The CDR3 bases are TGTGCGACCGCCCGAGCGGCAGAGCTCTATGAGCAGTTCTTC. Translation gives CATARAAELYEQFF.